This TCR beta chain stems from a study of T cell clusters in autoimmune cytopenias. Multiplex touch-down PCR amplified TRB using TRB-A and TRB-B pools in one tube. TCRdb re-called the multiplex PCR reads and shows each CDR3 protein once, DNA omitted. Listed are 11,000 or so distinct CDR3 sequences; about a quarter falls within the top ten. TRB amplification used approximately 270 ng of peripheral blood genomic DNA. The CDR3 totals 13 residues. Germline CDR1 MNHEY, CDR2 SVGEGT. This sample also appeared in a second study, on T cell repertoires in aging, cancer and after chemotherapy.

The receptor was derived from a human donor in good health. The source material was peripheral blood. This sequence joins TRBV6-2 or TRBV6-3 and TRBJ1-1. The CDR3 sequence: CATAWAANTEAFF.